These 16 T cell receptor beta chains share one sample of origin, sequenced in a study of chronic HIV infection and antiretroviral therapy. TCRdb ran MiXCR on the 5' RACE reads and lists one entry per CDR3 protein. Among some 43,000 distinct CDR3 sequences, under 20% were seen once, and the ten largest hold approximately 3%. The sequencing input was peripheral blood. Receptors originate from an adult who had HIV and had not received antiretroviral therapy, or was an uninfected healthy control (not recorded which).

V is TRBV4-1 and J is TRBJ2-7, with D possibly TRBD2 on 5 matching bases. Trimming removed 0 bases at V and 1 base at J, with 13 bases between. The CDR3 is 16 amino acids. Germline V gene sequence: CDR1 MGHRA, CDR2 YSYEKL. The CDR3 nucleotides are TGCGCCAGCAGCCAAGATCTCGCGAGAGGGTCCTACGAGCAGTACTTC. Encoded protein: CASSQDLARGSYEQYF.

This clonotype has a handful of counts. Sequence at one end of the junction differs from germline and may be a read error. The gene calls are TRBV28 and TRBJ1-3; a weak D match, TRBD1 (6 bases). The germline CDR1 and CDR2 sequences are MDHEN and SYDVKM. CDR3 length: 13 residues. The CDR3 nucleotides read TGTGCCAGCAGTCCTTTTGCCGGGACAAGGGATTACTTT. As protein: CASSPFAGTRDYF.

This clonotype was found a few times. This chain links TRBV4-1 with TRBJ1-3; D is unresolved. CDR1 and CDR2 (germline): MGHRA, YSYEKL. V was trimmed by 4 bases and J by 0 bases, leaving 10 bases between them. This CDR3 contains 15 residues. CDR3 residues: CASSRVGSSGNTIYF. CDR3 bases: TGCGCCAGCAGCCGAGTTGGTAGCTCTGGAAACACCATATATTTT.

The CDR3 DNA sequence: TGCGCCAGCAGCCAAGAATGGGAGGGGACTGAAGCTTTCTTT. Its protein is CASSQEWEGTEAFF. V gene TRBV4-1 combines with J gene TRBJ1-1; D might be TRBD1 (5 bases). Germline V gives CDR1 MGHRA, CDR2 YSYEKL. The CDR3 spans 14 residues. Trimming shortened V by 0 bases and J by 5 bases, and 10 bases separated the two germline ends.

This clonotype showed up just a few times. V gene TRBV4-1 combines with J gene TRBJ2-7; D not resolved. This CDR3 has 13 residues. CDR1 MGHRA and CDR2 YSYEKL come from the germline V gene. V shed 1 base and J shed 0 bases, with 4 bases lying between them. The CDR3 loop reads CASSQVHSYEQYF. The CDR3 DNA sequence: TGCGCCAGCAGCCAAGTCCACTCCTACGAGCAGTACTTC.

Only a few counts were recorded for this clonotype. The chain uses TRBV28 and TRBJ1-1; D may be TRBD1 (5 bases). This CDR3 contains 16 residues. Germline values: CDR1 MDHEN, CDR2 SYDVKM. Trimming left V 3 bases short and J 1 base short, with 15 bases between. CDR3 sequence reads: CASSLVGGLSNTEAFF. Written as DNA, the CDR3 is TGTGCCAGCAGTTTGGTCGGGGGTTTATCGAACACTGAAGCTTTCTTT.

This chain connects TRBV6-5 to TRBJ2-7, with D possibly being TRBD1 or TRBD2 (6 bases each). Germline V lookup: CDR1 MNHEY, CDR2 SVGAGI. CDR3 length: 12 residues. Trimming shortened V by 11 bases and J by 2 bases, and 13 bases separated the two germline ends. The CDR3 DNA reads as TGTGCCGCAACGGGGGCGACCTACGAGCAGTACTTC. It translates to CAATGATYEQYF.

The sample holds a few counts of this clonotype. The chain couples TRBV2 to TRBJ1-2; no clear D. This CDR3 spans 15 amino acids. V gave up 5 bases and J gave up 5 bases, with 18 bases separating them. Germline-derived CDR1 and CDR2 are SNHLY and FYNNEI. The CDR3 nucleotides read TGTGCCAGCAGTCAAACGGAGGGCGCGTGGTATGGCTACACCTTC. It codes for CASSQTEGAWYGYTF.

This clonotype was recorded a few times. V is TRBV27 and J is TRBJ1-5; a possible D gene is TRBD1 (5 bases). Germline CDR1 reads MNHEY; CDR2 reads SMNVEV (reference sequence). Between the trimmed V and J ends, which lost 4 bases and 6 bases, there was a span of 10 bases. The CDR3 has 13 residues. DNA for the CDR3: TGTGCCAGCAGTTCGTATGGGGGTCAGCCCCAGCATTTT. Residues: CASSSYGGQPQHF.

This clonotype came up a few times. The chain carries TRBV29-1 and TRBJ1-1; the D gene is possibly TRBD1 (6 bases). The CDR3 runs to 11 residues. Germline CDR1 reads SQVTM; CDR2 reads ANQGSEA. The V end was cut by 7 bases, the J end by 1 base, with 7 bases between. CDR3 sequence reads: CSGDKNTEAFF. CDR3 DNA sequence: TGCAGCGGGGACAAGAACACTGAAGCTTTCTTT.

The rearrangement links TRBV4-1 to TRBJ2-1; 10 bases are a match to TRBD2. This CDR3 is built from 15 residues. V lost 1 base to trimming and J lost 9 bases; unmatched junction nucleotides: 6. CDR1 is MGHRA, CDR2 YSYEKL, per germline. The CDR3: CASSQGLAGVGEQFF. CDR3 nucleotides: TGCGCCAGCAGCCAAGGGCTAGCGGGAGTGGGTGAGCAGTTCTTC.

This clonotype was seen a handful of times. The chain is built from TRBV4-1 and TRBJ2-7; unclear D gene. CDR1 is MGHRA and CDR2 is YSYEKL in the germline V gene. V was cut by 1 base and J by 1 base, with 17 bases left in between. The CDR3 runs to 17 residues. CDR3 protein: CASSQVVDWDGSYEQYF. CDR3 bases: TGCGCCAGCAGCCAAGTGGTTGACTGGGATGGTTCCTACGAGCAGTACTTC.

The V and J genes are TRBV28 and TRBJ2-2; 7 nucleotides agree with TRBD2. The CDR3 has 18 amino acids. The germline V gene encodes CDR1 MDHEN and CDR2 SYDVKM. V gave up 5 bases and J gave up 8 bases; unmatched junction bases: 20. CDR3 in DNA: TGTGCCAGCAGTCCCCCACCCAAAAGACTAGCCTTCAAGGGGGAGCTGTTTTTT. Translation gives CASSPPPKRLAFKGELFF.

The CDR3 nucleotides read TGTGCCAGCAGCCAAGAAGGATTAGCGGACTCCTACAATGAGCAGTTCTTC. Amino acids: CASSQEGLADSYNEQFF. The genes are TRBV3-1 and TRBJ2-1, with D perhaps TRBD2 (6 bases). V lost 0 bases, J lost 0 bases, and 12 bases lay in between. The CDR3 is 17 residues long. CDR1 is LGHDT and CDR2 is YNNKEL in the germline V gene (reference sequence).

The chain uses TRBV21-1 and TRBJ2-7; the DNA was not compared with TRBD1, the D call given in the table. TRBV21-1 is deemed a pseudogene. There are 17 residues in the CDR3. CDR3 DNA: TGTGCCAGCAACCCCCCCGACGGCCGACTCAGAGTGGACGAGCAGTACTTC. It translates to CASNPPDGRLRVDEQYF.

V is TRBV28 and J is TRBJ1-2, with 10 bases fitting TRBD1. With 6 bases clipped from V and 3 bases from J, the junction kept 4 bases outside the gene matches. The CDR3 runs to 14 residues. Germline CDR1 MDHEN, CDR2 SYDVKM. The chain's CDR3 is CASRWTGGDYGYTF. The CDR3 DNA reads as TGTGCCAGCAGGTGGACAGGGGGGGACTATGGCTACACCTTC.